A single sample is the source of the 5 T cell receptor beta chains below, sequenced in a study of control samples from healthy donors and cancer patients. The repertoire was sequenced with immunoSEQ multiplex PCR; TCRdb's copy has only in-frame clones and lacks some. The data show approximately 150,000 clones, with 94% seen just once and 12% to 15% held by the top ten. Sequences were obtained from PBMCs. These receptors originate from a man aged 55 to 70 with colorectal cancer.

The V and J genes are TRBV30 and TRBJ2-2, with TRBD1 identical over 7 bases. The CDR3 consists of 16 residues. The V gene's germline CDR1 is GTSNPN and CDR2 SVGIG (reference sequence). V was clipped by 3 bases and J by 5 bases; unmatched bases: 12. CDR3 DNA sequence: TGTGCCTGGAGCCCCATCGACAGGGATGTGACCGGGGAGCTGTTTTTT. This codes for CAWSPIDRDVTGELFF.

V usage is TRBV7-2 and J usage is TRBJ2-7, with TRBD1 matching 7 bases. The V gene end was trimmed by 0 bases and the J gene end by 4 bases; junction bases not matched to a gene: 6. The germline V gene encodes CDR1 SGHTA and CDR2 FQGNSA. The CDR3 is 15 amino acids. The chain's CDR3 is CASSLATGEHYEQYF. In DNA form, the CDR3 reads TGTGCCAGCAGCTTAGCAACAGGGGAGCATTACGAGCAGTACTTC.

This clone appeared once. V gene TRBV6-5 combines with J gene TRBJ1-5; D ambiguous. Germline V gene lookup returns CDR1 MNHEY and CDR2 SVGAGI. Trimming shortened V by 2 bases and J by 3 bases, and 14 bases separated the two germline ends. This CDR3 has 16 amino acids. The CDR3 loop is CASSYGRAGLNQPQHF. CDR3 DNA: TGTGCCAGCAGTTACGGGCGTGCAGGTCTCAATCAGCCCCAGCATTTT.

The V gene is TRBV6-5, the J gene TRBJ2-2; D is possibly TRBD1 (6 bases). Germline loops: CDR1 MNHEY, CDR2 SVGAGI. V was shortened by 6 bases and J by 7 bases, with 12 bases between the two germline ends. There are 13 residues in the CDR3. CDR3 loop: CASRLGQFGELFF. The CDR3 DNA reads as TGTGCCAGCAGACTCGGACAGTTCGGGGAGCTGTTTTTT.

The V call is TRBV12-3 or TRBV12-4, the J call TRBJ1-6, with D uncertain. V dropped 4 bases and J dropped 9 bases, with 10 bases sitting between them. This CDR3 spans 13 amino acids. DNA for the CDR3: TGTGCCAGCAGTTGGGAGGGAAGTTCACCCCTCCACTTT. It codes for CASSWEGSSPLHF.